Each of the 17 T cell receptor beta chains below was sequenced from the same sample in a study of blood T cell repertoires in COVID-19. Sequencing used immunoSEQ multiplex PCR; TCRdb keeps in-frame clones, though not all of them. The table includes 95,000 to 150,000 clones, 85% to 90% detected once. Sequenced: peripheral blood. Receptors originate from a man aged 50-59 years with acute or convalescent COVID-19.

This clone was found once. The chain is built from TRBV5-1 and TRBJ1-2, with 9 nucleotides matching TRBD1. The CDR3 has 15 amino acids. Germline lookup yields CDR1 SGHRS and CDR2 YFSETQ. J gave up 2 bases and V 0 bases, and 2 bases lay outside the gene matches. The CDR3 spells CASSLDRGPNYGYTF. The CDR3 bases are TGCGCCAGCAGCTTGGACAGGGGGCCGAACTATGGCTACACCTTC.

V gene TRBV2 combines with J gene TRBJ2-1; D possibly corresponds to TRBD2 (5 bases). Germline V CDR1 and CDR2: SNHLY, FYNNEI. This CDR3 is built from 15 residues. V was shortened by 2 bases and J by 2 bases, with 10 bases between the two germline ends. The CDR3: CASSETGNPYNEQFF. The CDR3 coding sequence is TGTGCCAGCAGTGAAACGGGGAACCCCTACAATGAGCAGTTCTTC. The full variable domain, rest sourced from reference TRBV2 and TRBJ2-1, is EPEVTQTPSHQVTQMGQEVILRCVPISNHLYFYWYRQILGQKVEFLVSFYNNEISEKSEIFDDQFSVERPDGSNFTLKIRSTKLEDSAMYFCASSETGNPYNEQFFGPGTRLTVL.

The J gene is TRBJ1-3, the V gene TRBV6-4; D is undetermined. V lost 6 bases and J 5 bases, leaving 17 bases between the germline ends. The V gene's germline CDR1 is MRHNA and CDR2 SNTAGT. CDR3 length equals 15 residues. Written as DNA, the CDR3 is TGTGCCAGCAGGAGGGCACAGATTCCTCGAAACACCATATATTTT. It translates to CASRRAQIPRNTIYF.

V is TRBV10-3 and J is TRBJ2-7, with 8 bases fitting TRBD1. CDR1 and CDR2 (germline): ENHRY, SYGVKD. CDR3 length equals 20 residues. Unmatched junction bases numbered 20, after V lost 0 bases and J lost 4 bases. The CDR3: CAISESGPPYWDRLGYEQYF. CDR3 bases: TGTGCCATCAGTGAGTCAGGGCCCCCATATTGGGACAGGCTAGGGTACGAGCAGTACTTC.

The chain couples TRBV18 to TRBJ2-1, with 14 bases matching TRBD2. Per germline, CDR1 KGHSH and CDR2 LQKENI. V lost 3 bases and J lost 2; bases outside the gene matches: 0. CDR3 length equals 16 residues. CDR3 region: CASSPGLAGAYNEQFF. CDR3 in DNA: TGTGCCAGCTCACCGGGACTAGCGGGAGCCTACAATGAGCAGTTCTTC.

V gene TRBV10-3 combines with J gene TRBJ1-1; 7 bases match TRBD1. J was trimmed by 5 bases and V by 8 bases; bases with no gene match: 8. The CDR3 covers 13 residues. Germline CDR1 and CDR2: ENHRY and SYGVKD. DNA of the CDR3: TGTGCCATCGGGACAGCCTTAGGAACTGAAGCTTTCTTT. Encoded protein: CAIGTALGTEAFF.

This sequence joins TRBV24-1 and TRBJ2-3; D gene uncertain. The germline V and J ends were trimmed by 5 bases and 0 bases, with 5 bases remaining between them. The CDR3 extends over 13 amino acids. Germline V gives CDR1 KGHDR, CDR2 SFDVKD. CDR3 nucleotide sequence: TGTGCCACCAGTGTCGGGAGCACAGATACGCAGTATTTT. This sequence encodes CATSVGSTDTQYF.

The chain couples TRBV5-4 to TRBJ2-1; TRBD2 matches at 9 bases. Germline V gene data show CDR1 as SGHNT and CDR2 as YYREEE (reference sequence). The J segment lost 5 bases and the V segment lost 2 bases, leaving 5 bases of the junction unmatched. The CDR3 contains 15 residues. CDR3 sequence reads: CASSFSGRAHNEQFF. The CDR3 DNA follows: TGTGCCAGCAGCTTTAGCGGGAGAGCCCACAATGAGCAGTTCTTC.

The chain couples TRBV3-1 (or the pseudogene TRBV3-2) to TRBJ2-7; 8 nucleotides match TRBD2. CDR3 length: 15 amino acids. The junction had 7 bases not matched to a gene; V was cut back by 4 bases and J by 2 bases. Germline assignment: CDR1 LGHDT and CDR2 YNNKEL (reference sequence). The CDR3 sequence: CASSPRVSGAYEQYF. CDR3 bases: TGTGCCAGCAGCCCCAGGGTTAGCGGGGCCTACGAGCAGTACTTC.

The chain recombines TRBV14 with TRBJ1-6; 8 bases map to TRBD1. With 3 bases clipped from V and 1 base from J, the junction kept 8 bases outside the gene matches. The CDR3 has 18 amino acids. Germline V gene lookup returns CDR1 SGHDN and CDR2 FVKESK. The CDR3 bases are TGTGCCAGCAGCCACGGCAGGGGGCGCGTATCCTATAATTCACCCCTCCACTTT. Residues: CASSHGRGRVSYNSPLHF.

The rearrangement joins TRBV30 to TRBJ2-6, with no clear D. V was shortened by 2 bases and J by 0 bases, with 11 bases between the two germline ends. CDR3 length equals 16 residues. Germline-derived CDR1 and CDR2 are GTSNPN and SVGIG (reference sequence). CDR3 residues: CAWSLGRTSGANVLTF. In DNA form, the CDR3 reads TGTGCCTGGAGTTTGGGCAGAACCTCTGGGGCCAACGTCCTGACTTTC.

This clone was seen only a few times. The rearrangement links TRBV7-2 to TRBJ2-3; TRBD2 agrees at 7 bases. The CDR3 covers 16 residues. Germline CDR1 reads SGHTA; CDR2 reads FQGNSA. V was pared by 5 bases and J by 2 bases, with 10 bases of the junction left unmatched. The CDR3 bases are TGTGCCAGCAGCCCCCCGACTAGCCGCCCCACAGATACGCAGTATTTT. Translation: CASSPPTSRPTDTQYF.

The chain combines TRBV24-1 with TRBJ2-1; D is possibly TRBD2 (6 bases). Germline-derived CDR1 and CDR2 are KGHDR and SFDVKD. The V end was cut by 5 bases, the J end by 8 bases, with 9 bases between. The CDR3 is made up of 12 amino acids. The CDR3 DNA is TGTGCCACCAGTGCTGGCGGGGATGAGCAGTTCTTC. Its protein is CATSAGGDEQFF.

On this clone itself: The junction does not match germline at one end; this may be a read error. The chain links TRBV7-2 to TRBJ2-1; 7 nucleotides agree with TRBD1. The germline CDR1 and CDR2 sequences are SGHTA and FQGNSA. This CDR3 is built from 12 residues. The CDR3 region is CAGRRGGAEQFF. The CDR3 nucleotides read TGTGCCGGCAGGCGAGGGGGCGCTGAGCAGTTCTTC.

V gene TRBV30 combines with J gene TRBJ2-5, with 7 bases matching TRBD2. Trimming took 0 bases from V and 2 from J; bases not matched to a gene: 6. CDR3 length: 15 amino acids. Germline V gene lookup returns CDR1 GTSNPN and CDR2 SVGIG (reference sequence). CDR3 in amino acids: CAWSVRGSLQETQYF. The CDR3, as DNA: TGTGCCTGGAGTGTACGCGGGAGTCTACAAGAGACCCAGTACTTC.

The rearrangement joins TRBV18 to TRBJ1-2; 9 bases are shared with TRBD1. Trimming at V came to 4 bases and at J to 4 bases, leaving 13 bases not matched to a gene. The CDR3 length is 17 residues. Germline loops: CDR1 KGHSH, CDR2 LQKENI. The CDR3: CASSLDGTPGQGYGYTF. DNA of the CDR3: TGTGCCAGCTCACTAGACGGGACCCCGGGACAGGGCTATGGCTACACCTTC.

The V call is TRBV4-1, the J call TRBJ1-1, with unresolved D. This CDR3 region has 14 residues. The V gene's germline CDR1 is MGHRA and CDR2 YSYEKL. The V end lost 4 bases, the J end lost 6 bases, and 15 bases lay between the germline ends. CDR3 bases: TGCGCCAGCAGCCTTATTGCCGGCGGGGCTGAAGCTTTCTTT. Translation gives CASSLIAGGAEAFF.